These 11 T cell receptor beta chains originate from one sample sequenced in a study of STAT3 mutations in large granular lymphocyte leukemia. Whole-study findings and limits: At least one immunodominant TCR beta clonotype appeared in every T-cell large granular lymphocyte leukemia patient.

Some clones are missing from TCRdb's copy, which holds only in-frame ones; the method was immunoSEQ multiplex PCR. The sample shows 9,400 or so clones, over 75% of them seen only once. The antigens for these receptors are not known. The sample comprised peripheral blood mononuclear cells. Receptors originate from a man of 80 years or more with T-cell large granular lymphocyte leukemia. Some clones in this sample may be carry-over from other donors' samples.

The CDR3 loop reads CASSLEPETQYF. The CDR3 coding sequence is TGTGCCAGCAGCTTAGAGCCTGAGACCCAGTACTTC. The chain joins TRBV11-2 to TRBJ2-5; D ambiguous. The CDR3 spans 12 residues. Trimming pared 0 bases from V and 5 bases from J, leaving 4 bases between. The germline CDR1 and CDR2 sequences are SGHAT and FQNNGV.

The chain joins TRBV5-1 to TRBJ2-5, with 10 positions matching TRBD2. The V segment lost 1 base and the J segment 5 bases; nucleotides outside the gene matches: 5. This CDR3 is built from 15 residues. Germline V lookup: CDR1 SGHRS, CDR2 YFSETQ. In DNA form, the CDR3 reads TGCGCCAGCAGCTTGCTCCTAGCGGGGGAGGAGACCCAGTACTTC. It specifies CASSLLLAGEETQYF.

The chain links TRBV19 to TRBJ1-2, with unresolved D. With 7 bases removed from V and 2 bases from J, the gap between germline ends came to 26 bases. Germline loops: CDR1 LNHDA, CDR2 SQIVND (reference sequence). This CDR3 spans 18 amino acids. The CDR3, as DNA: TGTGCCAGTACCCTCTTTTACTCTAGGACGCAACTAAACTATGGCTACACCTTC. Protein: CASTLFYSRTQLNYGYTF.

This chain's CDR3 is CASSLSTGDYGYTF. In DNA, the CDR3 is TGTGCCAGCAGCTTATCGACAGGGGACTATGGCTACACCTTC. The V gene is TRBV5-6, the J gene TRBJ1-2, with 8 bases matching TRBD1. This CDR3 has 14 residues. The ends lost 2 bases at V and 3 bases at J; junction bases unmatched: 3. Looked up from germline, CDR1 is SGHDT and CDR2 is YYEEEE.

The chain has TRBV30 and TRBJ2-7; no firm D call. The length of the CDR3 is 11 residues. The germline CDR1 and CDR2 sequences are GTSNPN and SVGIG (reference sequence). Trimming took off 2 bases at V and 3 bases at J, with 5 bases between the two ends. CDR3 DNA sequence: TGTGCCTGGAGTTATTACTACGAGCAGTACTTC. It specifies CAWSYYYEQYF. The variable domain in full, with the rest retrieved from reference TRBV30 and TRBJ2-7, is SQTIHQWPATLVQPVGSPLSLECTVEGTSNPNLYWYRQAAGRGLQLLFYSVGIGQISSEVPQNLSASRPQDRQFILSSKKLLLSDSGFYLCAWSYYYEQYFGPGTRLTVT.

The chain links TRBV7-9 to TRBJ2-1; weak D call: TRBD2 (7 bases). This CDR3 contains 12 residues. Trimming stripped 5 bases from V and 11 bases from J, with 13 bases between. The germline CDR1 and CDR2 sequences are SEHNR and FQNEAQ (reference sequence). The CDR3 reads CASSASGGQQFF. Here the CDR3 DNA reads TGTGCCAGCAGCGCCTCGGGGGGCCAGCAGTTCTTC.

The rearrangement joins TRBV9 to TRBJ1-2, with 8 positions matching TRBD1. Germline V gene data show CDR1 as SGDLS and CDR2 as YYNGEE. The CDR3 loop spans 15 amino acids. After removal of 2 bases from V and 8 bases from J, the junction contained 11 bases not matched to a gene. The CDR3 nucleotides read TGTGCCAGCAGCGTTGGCCAGGGGGCGGGCTACGGCTACACCTTC. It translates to CASSVGQGAGYGYTF.

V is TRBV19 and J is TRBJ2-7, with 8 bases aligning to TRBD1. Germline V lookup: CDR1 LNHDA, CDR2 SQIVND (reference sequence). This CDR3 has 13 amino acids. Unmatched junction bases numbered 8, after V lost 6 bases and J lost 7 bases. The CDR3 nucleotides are TGTGCCAGTAGCCACCAGGGGGCGCGAGAGCAGTACTTC. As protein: CASSHQGAREQYF.

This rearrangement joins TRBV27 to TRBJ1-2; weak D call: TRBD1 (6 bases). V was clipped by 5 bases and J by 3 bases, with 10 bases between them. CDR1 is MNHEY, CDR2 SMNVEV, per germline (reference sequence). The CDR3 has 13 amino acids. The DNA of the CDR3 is TGTGCCAGCAGTCTAGGGGGTCACTATGGCTACACCTTC. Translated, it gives CASSLGGHYGYTF.

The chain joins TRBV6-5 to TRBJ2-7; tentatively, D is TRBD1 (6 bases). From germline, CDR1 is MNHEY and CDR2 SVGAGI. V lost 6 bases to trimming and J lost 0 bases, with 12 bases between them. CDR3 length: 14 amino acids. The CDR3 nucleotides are TGTGCCAGCAGACCAACAGGGAGCTCCTACGAGCAGTACTTC. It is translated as CASRPTGSSYEQYF.

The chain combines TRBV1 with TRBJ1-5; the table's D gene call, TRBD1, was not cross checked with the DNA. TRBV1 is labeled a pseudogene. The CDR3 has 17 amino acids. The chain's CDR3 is CASSQGTDKGFDQPQHF. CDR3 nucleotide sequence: TGCGCCAGCAGCCAGGGGACAGATAAAGGTTTTGATCAGCCCCAGCATTTT.